The clone carrying this T cell receptor beta chain appeared many times. Germline V gene data show CDR1 as MNHEY and CDR2 as SVGEGT. The CDR3 totals 13 residues. V lost 5 bases to trimming and J lost 7 bases; unmatched junction nucleotides: 4. This record belongs to a study of type 1 regulatory T cells. Study-level background: An in vitro protocol generated T-allo10, a Tr1-enriched, alloantigen-specific CD4 T cell product.

Each CDR3 protein gets one entry after TCRdb re-called the reads with MiXCR. The sample has 80,000 to 100,000 distinct CDR3 sequences, 25% to 40% seen once; the top ten hold less than 2.5%. This TCR derives from a human donor in good health. This sequence joins TRBV6-2 or TRBV6-3 and TRBJ1-1; 10 bases fit TRBD1. Sequencing used CD4+ T cells, either the whole sample or a sorted fraction (not recorded which). CDR3 DNA: TGTGCCAGCAGTAAGGGACAGGGGAATGAAGCTTTCTTT. Translated: CASSKGQGNEAFF.